This T cell receptor (beta chain) was found in a study of a mutant IDH1 vaccine in newly diagnosed glioma. On the study more broadly: Treated patients, approximately 60% male and roughly 40% female, averaged approximately 40 years of age. General study points: The vaccine induced immune responses, and these occurred in roughly 93% of patients.

Generated by immunoSEQ multiplex PCR, the TCRdb table keeps only in-frame clones and is missing some. Seen here are 75,000 to 100,000 clones, roughly 82% observed once, and the top ten hold less than 5.5%. Time point here: baseline, week 1 (first vaccination visit). Treatment: pre-vaccination baseline after standard-of-care therapy. In regard to this clone: Antigen unknown.

The CDR3 contains 14 residues. The germline CDR1 and CDR2 sequences are PRHDT and FYEKMQ (reference sequence). The ends lost 5 bases at V and 4 bases at J; junction bases unmatched: 6. The receptor's source is a man between 40 and 49 years old with glioma. Some clones in this sample may be carry-over from other donors' samples. The J gene is TRBJ2-3, the V gene TRBV13; 7 nucleotides line up with TRBD2. The material was PBMCs, obtained from a glioma patient treated with radiotherapy, temozolomide or both. The CDR3 DNA follows: TGTGCCAGCAGCCCGCCCACTAGCGCAGATACGCAGTATTTT. It yields the protein CASSPPTSADTQYF.